This T cell receptor beta chain was captured by sequencing in a study of T cell responses to AZD1222 COVID-19 vaccine. Whole-study findings and limits: Receipt of two AZD1222 doses was followed by a rise in Spike-specific TCR breadth and depth. A reported finding is that nearly half of spike-specific TCRs target unmutated variant regions. The span of vaccine-associated CD4 TCRs extended across spike, with dominance at 160-218 and 743-854.

The V end lost 1 base, the J end lost 4 bases, and 11 bases lay between the germline ends. The CDR3 length is 16 residues. Germline V gene sequence: CDR1 SGHAT, CDR2 FQNNGV. The method was immunoSEQ multiplex PCR; TCRdb's version includes in-frame clones alone and lacks a portion of them. In the table there are some 92,000 clones, approximately 90% of which are singletons. Comment on this clone: Its antigen is not known.

V and J are TRBV11-2 and TRBJ1-6, with D perhaps matching TRBD1 (6 bases). The sequence was obtained from an adult in good health. The material sequenced was peripheral blood, taken on day 0 of MenACWY control vaccination. The CDR3 DNA follows: TGTGCCAGCAGCTTAGGACAGGCCGGTTATAATTCACCCCTCCACTTT. Encoded protein: CASSLGQAGYNSPLHF.